This paragraph reports one T cell receptor (beta chain). No antigen is known for it. TCRdb's copy holds only in-frame clones and misses some; the assay was immunoSEQ multiplex PCR. Of some 100,000 clones in the sample, about 90% were seen once. With 7 bases removed from V and 4 bases from J, the gap between germline ends came to 15 bases. Germline CDR1 is MNHEY and CDR2 is SVGAGI. The CDR3 totals 14 residues. This entry belongs to a study of T cell responses to AZD1222 COVID-19 vaccine. Study-level results: Along spike, vaccine-associated CD4 TCRs were found throughout, with dominance at 160-218 and 743-854. Without day 14 samples, only post-peak T cell repertoires were studied.

The sequence came from an adult who received the AZD1222 COVID-19 vaccine. V is TRBV6-5 and J is TRBJ2-3, with D possibly matching TRBD2 (5 bases). The sequenced sample was peripheral blood, obtained 28 days after the second AZD1222 dose. CDR3 sequence reads: CASNDGEGADTQYF. CDR3 nucleotides: TGTGCCAGCAACGACGGAGAGGGTGCAGATACGCAGTATTTT.